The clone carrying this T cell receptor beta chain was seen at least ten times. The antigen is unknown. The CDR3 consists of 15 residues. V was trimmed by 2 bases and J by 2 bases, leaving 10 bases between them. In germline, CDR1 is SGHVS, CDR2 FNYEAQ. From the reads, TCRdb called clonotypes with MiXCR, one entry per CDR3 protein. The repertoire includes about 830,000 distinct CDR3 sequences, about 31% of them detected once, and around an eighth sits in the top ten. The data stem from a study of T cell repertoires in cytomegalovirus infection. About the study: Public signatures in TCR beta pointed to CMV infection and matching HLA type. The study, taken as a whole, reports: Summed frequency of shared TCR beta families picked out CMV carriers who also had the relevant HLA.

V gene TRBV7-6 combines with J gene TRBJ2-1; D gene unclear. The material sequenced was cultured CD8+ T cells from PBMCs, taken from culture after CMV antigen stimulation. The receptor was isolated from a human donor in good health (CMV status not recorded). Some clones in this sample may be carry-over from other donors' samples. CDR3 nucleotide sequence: TGTGCCAGCAGCTTATTAACAACCACCTACAATGAGCAGTTCTTC. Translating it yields CASSLLTTTYNEQFF. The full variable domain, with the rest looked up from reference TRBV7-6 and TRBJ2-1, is GAGVSQSPRYKVTKRGQDVALRCDPISGHVSLYWYRQALGQGPEFLTYFNYEAQQDKSGLPNDRFSAERPEGSISTLTIQRTEQRDSAMYRCASSLLTTTYNEQFFGPGTRLTVL.